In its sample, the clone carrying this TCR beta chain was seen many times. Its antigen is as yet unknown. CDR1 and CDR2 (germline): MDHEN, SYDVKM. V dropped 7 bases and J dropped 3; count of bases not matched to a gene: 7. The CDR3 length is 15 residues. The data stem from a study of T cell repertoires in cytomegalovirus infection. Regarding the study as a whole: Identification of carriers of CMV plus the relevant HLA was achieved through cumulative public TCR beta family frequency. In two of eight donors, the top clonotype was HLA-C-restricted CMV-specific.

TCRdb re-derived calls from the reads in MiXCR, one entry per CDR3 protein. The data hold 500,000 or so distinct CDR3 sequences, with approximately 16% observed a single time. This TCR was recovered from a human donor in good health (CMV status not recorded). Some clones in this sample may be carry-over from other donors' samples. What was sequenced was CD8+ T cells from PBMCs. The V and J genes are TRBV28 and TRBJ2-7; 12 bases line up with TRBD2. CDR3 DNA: TGTGCCAGCAACTCTCGACTAGCGGGAGTCTACGAGCAGTACTTC. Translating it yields CASNSRLAGVYEQYF.